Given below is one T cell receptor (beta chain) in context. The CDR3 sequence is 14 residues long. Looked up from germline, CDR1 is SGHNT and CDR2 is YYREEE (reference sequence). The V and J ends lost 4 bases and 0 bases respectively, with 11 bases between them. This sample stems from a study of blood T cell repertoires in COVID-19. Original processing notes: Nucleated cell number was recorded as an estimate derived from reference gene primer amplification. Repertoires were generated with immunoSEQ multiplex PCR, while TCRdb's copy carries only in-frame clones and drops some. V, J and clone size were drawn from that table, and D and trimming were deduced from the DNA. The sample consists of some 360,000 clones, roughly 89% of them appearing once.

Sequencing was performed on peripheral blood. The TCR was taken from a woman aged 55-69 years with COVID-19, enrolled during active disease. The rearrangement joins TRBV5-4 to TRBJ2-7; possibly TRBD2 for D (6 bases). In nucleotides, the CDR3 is TGTGCCAGCAGCCCGGGACTGAGCTCCTACGAGCAGTACTTC. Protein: CASSPGLSSYEQYF.